Listed here are 16 T cell receptor beta chains from one sample, sequenced in a study of PD-1 blockade in classical Hodgkin lymphoma. Profiling relied on immunoSEQ multiplex PCR, and the TCRdb table lists in-frame clones only, not all of them. The data show more than 25,000 clones, 85% seen once. Each and every patient relapsed after autologous stem cell transplantation, and patients got differing brentuximab vedotin exposure. Purification of CD4+ T cells from thawed PBMCs was achieved by magnetic negative selection. Sequences were derived from CD4+ T cells from blood, sampled at baseline. Receptors originate from a human donor with classical Hodgkin lymphoma.

The chain carries TRBV2 and TRBJ1-2; perhaps TRBD1 as D (6 bases). This CDR3 has 17 amino acids. Trimming cost V 2 bases and J 6 bases, with 22 bases left between them. Germline-derived CDR1 and CDR2 are SNHLY and FYNNEI. The CDR3 nucleotides are TGTGCCAGCAGTGAAACCCGAGACAGGCTTCGGGAGGATGGCTACACCTTC. It specifies CASSETRDRLREDGYTF.

This clone turned up a few times. This chain connects TRBV6-6 to TRBJ1-3, with D uncertain. The length of the CDR3 is 13 residues. Germline V CDR1 and CDR2: MNHNY, SVGAGI (reference sequence). V was trimmed by 4 bases and J by 0 bases, leaving 4 bases between them. The CDR3 coding sequence is TGTGCCAGCAGTTTCCCCTCTGGAAACACCATATATTTT. Translation: CASSFPSGNTIYF.

The genes are TRBV2 and TRBJ2-5; 7 bases are a match to TRBD1. From germline, CDR1 is SNHLY and CDR2 FYNNEI. V lost 3 bases, J lost 7 bases, and 11 bases stayed unmatched. CDR3 length: 15 amino acids. CDR3 DNA: TGTGCCAGCAGTGAGGGACAGATGCCCGTCGGGACCCAGTACTTC. Translated: CASSEGQMPVGTQYF.

The V and J genes are TRBV18 and TRBJ1-1; D is perhaps TRBD1 (6 bases). V lost 3 bases and J 4 bases, leaving 12 bases between the germline ends. This CDR3 has 14 amino acids. CDR1 KGHSH and CDR2 LQKENI come from the germline V gene. CDR3 loop: CASSPNLGGTEAFF. The CDR3 bases are TGTGCCAGCTCACCCAATCTAGGGGGCACTGAAGCTTTCTTT.

The J gene is TRBJ1-1, the V gene TRBV5-5; the match to TRBD1 covers 7 bases. V lost 4 bases, J lost 1 base, and 7 bases stayed unmatched. Germline loops: CDR1 SGHKS, CDR2 YYEKEE (reference sequence). CDR3 size: 15 residues. CDR3 sequence: CASSPSQGENTEAFF. CDR3 nucleotides: TGTGCCAGCAGCCCCAGTCAGGGGGAGAACACTGAAGCTTTCTTT.

The rearrangement uses TRBV2 and TRBJ2-7; no clear D. CDR3 length equals 13 residues. Per germline, CDR1 SNHLY and CDR2 FYNNEI. The CDR3 here is CPKALMRAYEQYF. The CDR3 DNA reads TGTCCTAAGGCCCTTATGAGAGCCTACGAGCAGTACTTC. Full variable domain (rest looked up from reference TRBV2 and TRBJ2-7): EPEVTQTPSHQVTQMGQEVILRCVPISNHLYFYWYRQILGQKVEFLVSFYNNEISEKSEIFDDQFSVERPDGSNFTLKIRSTKLEDSAMYFCPKALMRAYEQYFGPGTRLTVT.

This clone has only a few counts. The chain carries TRBV19 and TRBJ1-2; 11 nucleotides line up with TRBD1. V lost 9 bases and J lost 5; bases outside the gene matches: 8. The germline gives CDR1 LNHDA, CDR2 SQIVND (reference sequence). The CDR3 sequence is 14 residues long. The CDR3 protein is CASGEDRGQYGYTF. As DNA, the CDR3 is TGTGCCAGCGGGGAGGACAGGGGGCAGTATGGCTACACCTTC.

This clone was seen only once. The gene calls are TRBV5-4 and TRBJ1-1; 7 bases fit TRBD1. The CDR3 is 15 amino acids. Germline V CDR1 and CDR2: SGHNT, YYREEE (reference sequence). V gave up 0 bases and J gave up 0 bases; unmatched junction bases: 2. The CDR3: CASSLGDSLNTEAFF. CDR3 nucleotide sequence: TGTGCCAGCAGCTTGGGGGACAGCCTGAACACTGAAGCTTTCTTT.

The chain has TRBV28 and TRBJ1-3, with 8 bases lining up with TRBD1. The trim removed 5 bases at V and 4 bases at J, leaving 10 bases unmatched. Germline V CDR1 and CDR2: MDHEN, SYDVKM. This CDR3 has 16 amino acids. CDR3: CASSPPQGAGGNTIYF. The CDR3 DNA is TGTGCCAGCAGTCCTCCCCAGGGGGCAGGGGGAAACACCATATATTTT.

J is TRBJ2-7 and V is TRBV4-1, with D maybe TRBD2 (5 bases). The CDR3 has 15 residues. Trimming shortened V by 2 bases and J by 7 bases, and 18 bases separated the two germline ends. The V gene's germline CDR1 is MGHRA and CDR2 YSYEKL. The CDR3 reads CASSQQVRDGREQYF. The CDR3 nucleotides are TGCGCCAGCAGCCAACAGGTCCGGGATGGAAGGGAGCAGTACTTC.

V is TRBV27 and J is TRBJ2-7, with 8 bases identical to TRBD1. The V gene's germline CDR1 is MNHEY and CDR2 SMNVEV (reference sequence). CDR3 length equals 15 residues. Germline trimming cut 8 bases from V and 3 bases from J; bases unmatched to any gene: 12. CDR3 in DNA: TGTGCCAGCCAAGCGCCAGGGGGCAGGTTCTACGAGCAGTACTTC. This encodes CASQAPGGRFYEQYF.

This rearrangement joins TRBV29-1 to TRBJ2-7; TRBD1 agrees at 9 bases. Trimming removed 6 bases from V and 4 bases from J; junction bases left unmatched: 7. Germline CDR1 reads SQVTM; CDR2 reads ANQGSEA. The CDR3 is 13 residues long. The CDR3 sequence: CSVSGTGFYEQYF. In nucleotides, the CDR3 is TGCAGCGTATCCGGGACAGGGTTTTACGAGCAGTACTTC.

V is TRBV18 and J is TRBJ1-1; D unresolved. Germline V gives CDR1 KGHSH, CDR2 LQKENI. This CDR3 contains 12 residues. V lost 3 bases and J lost 1, with 3 bases in between. DNA of the CDR3: TGTGCCAGCTCACCTGGGAACACTGAAGCTTTCTTT. This translates into CASSPGNTEAFF. Together with reference TRBV18 and TRBJ1-1, the CDR3 gives the full variable domain: NAGVMQNPRHLVRRRGQEARLRCSPMKGHSHVYWYRQLPEEGLKFMVYLQKENIIDESGMPKERFSAEFPKEGPSILRIQQVVRGDSAAYFCASSPGNTEAFFGQGTRLTVV.

The chain couples TRBV5-1 to TRBJ1-1, with D hard to call. Trimming took 0 bases from V and 3 from J, leaving 15 bases between them. Looked up from germline, CDR1 is SGHRS and CDR2 is YFSETQ. The CDR3 totals 16 residues. CDR3 sequence reads: CASSLDTLDGYTEAFF. The CDR3 DNA reads TGCGCCAGCAGCTTGGACACCTTGGATGGTTACACTGAAGCTTTCTTT.

Here the CDR3 DNA reads TGTGCCAGCAACGTCCCCCACTCCTACAATGAGCAGTTCTTC. Its protein is CASNVPHSYNEQFF. The chain is built from TRBV28 and TRBJ2-1; D not certain. Per germline, CDR1 MDHEN and CDR2 SYDVKM. This CDR3 is built from 14 residues. Trimming pared 7 bases from V and 0 bases from J, leaving 10 bases between.

The chain couples TRBV11-3 to TRBJ2-2; possibly TRBD1 or TRBD2 for D (5 bases each). There are 15 residues in the CDR3. Germline V gene lookup returns CDR1 SGHNT and CDR2 YENEEA. Between the trimmed V and J ends, which lost 1 base and 9 bases, there was a span of 15 bases. DNA for the CDR3: TGTGCCAGCAGCTTAGCATTAGGGACGAGTCGGGAGCTGTTTTTT. Amino acids: CASSLALGTSRELFF.